These 25 T cell receptor beta chains were all obtained from the same sample, sequenced in a study of molecular identifiers for immune sequencing clone quantification. TCRdb itself ran the PCR reads through MiXCR, one entry per CDR3 protein. The sample has approximately 680,000 distinct CDR3 sequences; over 25% are singletons. The source material was naive CD8+ T cells from blood, with Jurkat cell RNA spiked in. Subset reported: FACS-sorted CD8+CD4-CCR7+CD45RA+ naive T cells. These receptors were collected from a human donor in good health. Some libraries in this study had Jurkat cell RNA spiked in.

Regarding this clonotype: One junction end disagrees with the germline gene, perhaps due to a read error. The genes are TRBV19 and TRBJ2-1; TRBD1 matches 11 bases. This CDR3 contains 12 residues. CDR1 LNHDA and CDR2 SQIVND come from the germline V gene (reference sequence). The CDR3 is CASTNPGQGVLF. The CDR3 DNA follows: TGTGCCAGTACTAACCCGGGACAGGGGGTACTTTTC.

There are many counts of this clonotype. The gene calls are TRBV5-1 and TRBJ1-1, with D unclear. Germline assignment: CDR1 SGHRS and CDR2 YFSETQ. This CDR3 spans 15 amino acids. V shed 0 bases and J shed 6 bases, with 15 bases lying between them. This CDR3 is CASSLAGGEMAEAFF. For the CDR3, the DNA is TGCGCCAGCAGCTTGGCCGGAGGTGAGATGGCTGAAGCTTTCTTT.

In this sample, this clonotype turned up a few times. J is TRBJ1-1 and V is TRBV7-6; D perhaps matches TRBD1 (6 bases). This CDR3 contains 17 residues. V lost 0 bases and J 1 base, leaving 15 bases between the germline ends. Germline V CDR1 and CDR2: SGHVS, FNYEAQ. The CDR3 loop is CASSLAGGPLGNTEAFF. The DNA for the CDR3 is TGTGCCAGCAGCTTAGCAGGGGGTCCCTTGGGGAACACTGAAGCTTTCTTT.

A note on this clonotype: This clone may be a read error of a much larger clone one base away. The chain recombines TRBV7-9 with TRBJ1-1; possibly TRBD1 for D (5 bases). Germline-derived CDR1 and CDR2 are SEHNR and FQNEAQ (reference sequence). CDR3 size: 15 residues. The CDR3 bases are TGTGCCGGCAGCTCCCCGGACGGGGCGAGCACTGAAGCTTTCTTT. Its translation is CAGSSPDGASTEAFF.

There are many counts of this clonotype. The genes are TRBV11-2 and TRBJ2-5; D unresolved. The CDR3 is 14 amino acids. V lost 0 bases to trimming and J lost 1 base, with 6 bases between them. CDR1 is SGHAT and CDR2 is FQNNGV in the germline V gene. This chain's CDR3 is CASSLDTFQETQYF. CDR3 coding DNA: TGTGCCAGCAGCTTAGACACATTCCAAGAGACCCAGTACTTC. The full variable domain, with the rest looked up from reference TRBV11-2 and TRBJ2-5, is EAGVAQSPRYKIIEKRQSVAFWCNPISGHATLYWYQQILGQGPKLLIQFQNNGVVDDSQLPKDRFSAERLKGVDSTLKIQPAKLEDSAVYLCASSLDTFQETQYFGPGTRLLVL.

This clonotype was counted a few times. The V gene is TRBV9, the J gene TRBJ2-1; 11 bases agree with TRBD2. Trimming cost V 0 bases and J 5 bases; bases outside gene matches: 4. Germline-derived CDR1 and CDR2 are SGDLS and YYNGEE. The CDR3 is 16 amino acids. The CDR3 DNA follows: TGTGCCAGCAGCGTAGCAGGACTAGCGGGCCACAATGAGCAGTTCTTC. Amino acid sequence: CASSVAGLAGHNEQFF.

The chain joins TRBV6-6 to TRBJ2-1; 7 bases are a match to TRBD2. The CDR3 is 14 residues long. CDR1 and CDR2 (germline): MNHNY, SVGAGI (reference sequence). J lost 3 bases, V lost 5 bases, and 4 bases had no gene match. The CDR3 region is CASSLAEDYNEQFF. CDR3 sequence (DNA): TGTGCCAGCAGTCTAGCGGAGGACTACAATGAGCAGTTCTTC.

This clonotype was found many times. The V call is TRBV28, the J call TRBJ2-3; possibly TRBD2 for D (6 bases). Trimming took off 1 base at V and 6 bases at J, with 11 bases between the two ends. The CDR3 contains 14 residues. Germline V gives CDR1 MDHEN, CDR2 SYDVKM. Written as DNA, the CDR3 is TGTGCCAGCAGTTTATTTCGGGGGTTTGATACGCAGTATTTT. Protein sequence: CASSLFRGFDTQYF. Based on the CDR3 plus reference TRBV28 and TRBJ2-3, the full variable domain is DVKVTQSSRYLVKRTGEKVFLECVQDMDHENMFWYRQDPGLGLRLIYFSYDVKMKEKGDIPEGYSVSREKKERFSLILESASTNQTSMYLCASSLFRGFDTQYFGPGTRLTVL.

A word on this clonotype: A single base separates this from a much larger clone, so it may be a read error. This chain uses TRBV15 with TRBJ2-7; TRBD1 aligns across 8 bases. The CDR3 consists of 15 residues. After removal of 0 bases from V and 6 bases from J, the junction contained 7 bases not matched to a gene. Germline CDR1 reads LNHNV; CDR2 reads YYDKDF (reference sequence). CDR3 bases: TGTGCCACCAGCAGAGATCGGCAGGGGGCCCGCGAGCAGTACTTC. As protein: CATSRDRQGAREQYF.

About this clonotype itself: The CDR3 does not close with the conserved phenylalanine or tryptophan, likely indicating a read error. CDR3 in amino acids: CASSPAPTDTQYL. CDR3 coding DNA: TGTGCCAGCAGCCCAGCCCCCACAGATACGCAGTATTTA. The rearrangement links TRBV7-2 to TRBJ2-3; D call uncertain. V was pared by 5 bases and J by 2 bases, with 8 bases between. The germline V gene encodes CDR1 SGHTA and CDR2 FQGNSA. The CDR3 has 13 amino acids.

This clonotype came up many times. CDR3 DNA: TGTGCCAGCAGCTCCGGGACGGGGCCAGCCGAGCAGTACTTC. It translates to CASSSGTGPAEQYF. V usage is TRBV7-9 and J usage is TRBJ2-7, with D perhaps matching TRBD1 or TRBD2 (5 bases each). CDR1 and CDR2 (germline): SEHNR, FQNEAQ (reference sequence). The V end lost 4 bases, the J end lost 6 bases, and 16 bases lay between the germline ends. This CDR3 has 14 amino acids.

This clonotype appeared a few times. The gene calls are TRBV9 and TRBJ2-3, with TRBD2 as a possible D gene (6 bases). V was cut by 0 bases and J by 11 bases, with 10 bases left in between. The CDR3 consists of 12 residues. The germline gives CDR1 SGDLS, CDR2 YYNGEE. The CDR3 loop is CASSVVTGEQYF. CDR3 sequence (DNA): TGTGCCAGCAGCGTAGTCACGGGGGAGCAGTATTTT.

This clonotype was found a few times. The rearrangement joins TRBV28 to TRBJ2-7; no reliable D call. V was trimmed by 9 bases and J by 1 base, leaving 10 bases between them. The CDR3 spans 12 residues. Per germline, CDR1 MDHEN and CDR2 SYDVKM. The CDR3 is CASRHTSYEQYF. CDR3 coding DNA: TGTGCCAGTAGGCACACATCCTACGAGCAGTACTTC.

This clonotype was seen only a few times. V usage is TRBV6-2 or TRBV6-3 and J usage is TRBJ2-3, with a tentative D call TRBD2 (5 bases). V was trimmed by 5 bases and J by 5 bases, leaving 17 bases between them. The CDR3 consists of 15 residues. Germline-derived CDR1 and CDR2 are MNHEY and SVGEGT. CDR3 DNA sequence: TGTGCCAGCAGTCCTCGGGCCCTACTAGGAGATACGCAGTATTTT. It encodes CASSPRALLGDTQYF.

Regarding this clonotype: The junction does not match germline at one end; this may be a read error. This chain connects TRBV5-3 to TRBJ2-5; D is perhaps TRBD2 (5 bases). TRBV5-3 is treated as an ORF (open reading frame) with a function not yet certain. The CDR3 sequence is 14 residues long. For the CDR3, the DNA is TGTGCCAGCAGCTTTTCGGGAACTCAAGAGACCCAGTACTTC. Translating gives CASSFSGTQETQYF.

The chain couples TRBV19 to TRBJ1-5, with D uncertain. The CDR3 covers 13 residues. The V end lost 5 bases, the J end lost 10 bases, and 15 bases lay between the germline ends. In germline, CDR1 is LNHDA, CDR2 SQIVND (reference sequence). The CDR3 coding sequence is TGTGCCAGTAGTGGAGGCAACGGAGGTCCCCAGCATTTT. It translates to CASSGGNGGPQHF.

Ten or more counts support this clonotype. V is TRBV7-9 and J is TRBJ2-3, with D unclear. V was pared by 4 bases and J by 4 bases, with 9 bases between. CDR1 and CDR2 from the germline V gene are SEHNR and FQNEAQ (reference sequence). The CDR3 contains 13 residues. CDR3 residues: CASSSDFSDTQYF. CDR3 coding DNA: TGTGCCAGCAGCTCAGATTTTTCAGATACGCAGTATTTT. The full variable domain, with the rest looked up from reference TRBV7-9 and TRBJ2-3, is DTGVSQNPRHKITKRGQNVTFRCDPISEHNRLYWYRQTLGQGPEFLTYFQNEAQLEKSRLLSDRFSAERPKGSFSTLEIQRTEQGDSAMYLCASSSDFSDTQYFGPGTRLTVL.

This clonotype was counted at least ten times. The V gene is TRBV4-1, the J gene TRBJ2-5; D may be TRBD1 (5 bases). This CDR3 contains 15 residues. V was pared by 0 bases and J by 7 bases, with 15 bases between. Germline assignment: CDR1 MGHRA and CDR2 YSYEKL. For the CDR3, the DNA is TGCGCCAGCAGCCAAGAAGGTTCAGGGCCGGGGACCCAGTACTTC. The encoded protein is CASSQEGSGPGTQYF.

For this clonotype: A junction boundary mismatches the germline segment, possibly from a read error. V is TRBV27 and J is TRBJ2-5, with 10 bases identical to TRBD2. Looked up from germline, CDR1 is MNHEY and CDR2 is SMNVEV (reference sequence). The length of the CDR3 is 17 residues. The CDR3 protein is CAGSTVGLAGVYETQYF. The CDR3 bases are TGTGCCGGCAGTACCGTAGGGCTAGCGGGAGTATATGAGACCCAGTACTTC.

This clonotype was seen many times. This sequence joins TRBV7-9 and TRBJ2-5, with D possibly being TRBD2 (5 bases). Germline V lookup: CDR1 SEHNR, CDR2 FQNEAQ (reference sequence). V lost 3 bases to trimming and J lost 1 base, with 24 bases between them. CDR3 length: 19 amino acids. DNA of the CDR3: TGTGCCAGCAGCTTTTTCGAGTTGGCCGACGACTATCTCCAAGAGACCCAGTACTTC. It specifies CASSFFELADDYLQETQYF. Combining the CDR3 with reference TRBV7-9 and TRBJ2-5 gives the whole variable domain DTGVSQNPRHKITKRGQNVTFRCDPISEHNRLYWYRQTLGQGPEFLTYFQNEAQLEKSRLLSDRFSAERPKGSFSTLEIQRTEQGDSAMYLCASSFFELADDYLQETQYFGPGTRLLVL.

A few counts support this clonotype. V and J are TRBV12-3 or TRBV12-4 and TRBJ1-5; the D is unclear. The CDR3 is made up of 15 amino acids. Trimming shortened V by 1 base and J by 1 base, and 8 bases separated the two germline ends. The CDR3 sequence is CASSLEWGSNQPQHF. The CDR3 bases are TGTGCCAGCAGTTTAGAGTGGGGAAGCAATCAGCCCCAGCATTTT.

The chain employs TRBV11-2 and TRBJ2-3; 13 bases line up with TRBD2. V shed 0 bases, J shed 0 bases, and the junction held 6 bases outside the gene matches. Germline V gives CDR1 SGHAT, CDR2 FQNNGV. The CDR3 runs to 19 residues. In DNA form, the CDR3 reads TGTGCCAGCAGCTTAGATGGACTAGCGGGGGCCACTAGCACAGATACGCAGTATTTT. It is translated as CASSLDGLAGATSTDTQYF.

The V and J genes are TRBV28 and TRBJ2-7; TRBD2 matches 11 bases. Germline lookup yields CDR1 MDHEN and CDR2 SYDVKM. After removal of 3 bases from V and 4 bases from J, the junction contained 20 bases not matched to a gene. The CDR3 is 20 residues long. The CDR3 bases are TGTGCCAGCAGTTTTCCCGGGCGGCTAGCGGGAGGCTCGCAAGAATACGAGCAGTACTTC. Translation: CASSFPGRLAGGSQEYEQYF.

This clonotype was detected only a few times. The rearrangement links TRBV20-1 to TRBJ1-5, with 7 bases matching TRBD1. V shed 0 bases, J shed 7 bases, and the junction held 6 bases outside the gene matches. The CDR3 length is 14 residues. CDR1 and CDR2 from the germline V gene are DFQATT and SNEGSKA (reference sequence). This CDR3 is CSARETGYGQPQHF. The CDR3 DNA follows: TGCAGTGCTAGAGAGACAGGGTACGGGCAGCCCCAGCATTTT.

This CDR3 is CASSQTEGRDRELFF. CDR3 in DNA: TGTGCCAGCAGCCAAACCGAGGGGCGGGATCGGGAGCTGTTTTTT. This chain uses TRBV12-3 or TRBV12-4 with TRBJ2-2, with a tentative D call TRBD2 (6 bases). With 6 bases removed from V and 9 bases from J, the gap between germline ends came to 20 bases. CDR3 size: 15 residues.